This entry describes one T cell receptor beta chain. Antigen unknown. This entry comes from a study of shared clonotypes between healthy human individuals. Overall study context: The cohort had a couple of women and three men, ages 18 to 49. A donor's plate count was three for CD4 naive and three for CD4 memory; CD8 naive had two and CD8 memory one. Study-level results: A handful of donors held roughly 5% of naive CD4 clonotypes in common.

The data were produced by immunoSEQ multiplex PCR, yet TCRdb's version contains in-frame clones alone and is incomplete. The sample lists 2 million to 2.5 million clones; 85% to 95% were seen once. The germline CDR1 and CDR2 sequences are LNHDA and SQIVND (reference sequence). The junction had 10 bases not matched to a gene; V was cut back by 7 bases and J by 3 bases. The CDR3 consists of 15 residues. The chain employs TRBV19 and TRBJ2-3; 7 bases agree with TRBD2. The sequenced material came from naive CD4+ T cells from PBMCs. Regarding subset: CD45RA+ positively selected. This TCR came from a man aged 18 to 35 in good health. Some clones in this sample may be carry-over from other donors' samples. CDR3 amino acids: CASKGGSKVTDTQYF. The CDR3 coding sequence is TGTGCCAGTAAGGGCGGGAGTAAAGTAACAGATACGCAGTATTTT.